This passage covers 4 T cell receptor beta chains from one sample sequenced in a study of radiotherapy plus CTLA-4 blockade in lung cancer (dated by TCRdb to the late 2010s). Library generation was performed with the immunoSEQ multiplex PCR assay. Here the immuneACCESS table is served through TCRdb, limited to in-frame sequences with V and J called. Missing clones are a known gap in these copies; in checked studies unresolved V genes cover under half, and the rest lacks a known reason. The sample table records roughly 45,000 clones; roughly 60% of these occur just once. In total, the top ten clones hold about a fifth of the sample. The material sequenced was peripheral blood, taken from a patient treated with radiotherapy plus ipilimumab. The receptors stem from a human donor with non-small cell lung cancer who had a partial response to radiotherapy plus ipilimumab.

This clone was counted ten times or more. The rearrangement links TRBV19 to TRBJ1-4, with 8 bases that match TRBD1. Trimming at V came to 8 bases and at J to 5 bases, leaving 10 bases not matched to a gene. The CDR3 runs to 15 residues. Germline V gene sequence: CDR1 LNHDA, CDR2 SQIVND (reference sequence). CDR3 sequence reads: CASLLGTGRNEKLFF. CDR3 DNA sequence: TGTGCCAGTCTACTGGGGACAGGCAGAAATGAAAAACTGTTTTTT.

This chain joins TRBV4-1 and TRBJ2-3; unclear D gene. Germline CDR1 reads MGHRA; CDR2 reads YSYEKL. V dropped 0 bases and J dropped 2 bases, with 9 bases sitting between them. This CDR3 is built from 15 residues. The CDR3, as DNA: TGCGCCAGCAGCCAAGATCGTACAGCCACAGATACGCAGTATTTT. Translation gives CASSQDRTATDTQYF.

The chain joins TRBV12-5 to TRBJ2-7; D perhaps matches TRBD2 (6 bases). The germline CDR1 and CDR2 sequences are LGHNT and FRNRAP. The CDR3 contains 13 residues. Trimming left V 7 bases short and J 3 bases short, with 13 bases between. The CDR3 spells CASALDYLYEQYF. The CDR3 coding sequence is TGTGCTAGTGCCTTGGACTACCTCTACGAGCAGTACTTC.

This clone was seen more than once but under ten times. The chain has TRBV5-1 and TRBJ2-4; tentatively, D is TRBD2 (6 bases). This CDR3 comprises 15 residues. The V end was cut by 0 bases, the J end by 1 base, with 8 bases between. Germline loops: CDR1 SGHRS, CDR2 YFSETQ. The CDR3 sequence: CASSLGDSAKNIQYF. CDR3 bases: TGCGCCAGCAGCTTGGGGGACTCGGCCAAAAACATTCAGTACTTC.